The next 20 T cell receptor beta chains were all read from a single sample in a study of blood T cell repertoires in COVID-19. Sequenced by immunoSEQ multiplex PCR; TCRdb stores in-frame clones only, minus some. Of about 200,000 clones listed, about four fifths are singletons. Sequencing was carried out using peripheral blood. The receptors here all came from a woman in her 70s with active or convalescent COVID-19.

The chain carries TRBV6-6 and TRBJ2-7, with 10 bases aligning to TRBD1. The trim removed 4 bases at V and 6 bases at J, leaving 3 bases unmatched. The CDR3 contains 13 residues. Germline assignment: CDR1 MNHNY and CDR2 SVGAGI (reference sequence). CDR3 in amino acids: CASSLDRGREQYF. CDR3 sequence (DNA): TGTGCCAGCAGTTTAGACAGGGGGCGCGAGCAGTACTTC.

The chain employs TRBV6-5 and TRBJ1-2, with 7 bases matching TRBD1. Per the germline V gene, CDR1 is MNHEY and CDR2 is SVGAGI. This CDR3 contains 15 residues. The ends lost 6 bases at V and 0 bases at J; junction bases unmatched: 7. The CDR3 DNA reads as TGTGCCAGCAGATCAAGGGACAGTTCTAACTATGGCTACACCTTC. It encodes CASRSRDSSNYGYTF.

This clone was counted only a few times. The V call is TRBV29-1, the J call TRBJ2-1; no clear D gene. V lost 4 bases and J 6 bases, leaving 13 bases between the germline ends. CDR3 length equals 13 residues. The germline V gene has CDR1 SQVTM and CDR2 ANQGSEA. As DNA, the CDR3 is TGCAGCGTTGTTAGAGCCACCCTCAATGAGCAGTTCTTC. It translates to CSVVRATLNEQFF.

The CDR3 loop is CASSPAVGGTEAFF. The CDR3 DNA is TGTGCCAGCAGTCCGGCGGTCGGGGGCACTGAAGCTTTCTTT. J is TRBJ1-1 and V is TRBV28, with D possibly being TRBD1 (5 bases). This CDR3 region has 14 residues. Trimming took off 5 bases at V and 4 bases at J, with 14 bases between the two ends. Per germline, CDR1 MDHEN and CDR2 SYDVKM. The entire variable domain, with the rest obtained from reference TRBV28 and TRBJ1-1, is as follows: DVKVTQSSRYLVKRTGEKVFLECVQDMDHENMFWYRQDPGLGLRLIYFSYDVKMKEKGDIPEGYSVSREKKERFSLILESASTNQTSMYLCASSPAVGGTEAFFGQGTRLTVV.

This chain links TRBV6-1 with TRBJ2-3; TRBD2 is a possible D gene (6 bases). Trimming took off 0 bases at V and 8 bases at J, with 12 bases between the two ends. CDR1 MNHNS and CDR2 SASEGT come from the germline V gene. The CDR3 is 14 residues long. The chain's CDR3 is CASSEAEGTVTQYF. The CDR3 nucleotides are TGTGCCAGCAGTGAAGCGGAAGGGACTGTTACGCAGTATTTT.

This clone was detected once. The genes are TRBV5-4 and TRBJ1-3, with 7 nucleotides matching TRBD1. Germline V gives CDR1 SGHNT, CDR2 YYREEE (reference sequence). J lost 4 bases, V lost 5 bases, and 9 bases had no gene match. The length of the CDR3 is 15 residues. CDR3 in amino acids: CASSRDRVEGNTIYF. CDR3 bases: TGTGCCAGCAGTCGTGACAGGGTGGAAGGAAACACCATATATTTT.

This chain links TRBV29-1 with TRBJ1-1; D is perhaps TRBD1 (5 bases). V lost 0 bases, J lost 10 bases, and 12 bases lay in between. Looked up from germline, CDR1 is SQVTM and CDR2 is ANQGSEA. The CDR3 totals 12 residues. This CDR3 reads CSVEDRAGLAFF. In nucleotides, the CDR3 is TGCAGCGTTGAAGATCGTGCAGGGTTAGCTTTCTTT.

V gene TRBV9 combines with J gene TRBJ2-1; a weak D match, TRBD2 (5 bases). V dropped 1 base and J dropped 1 base, with 9 bases sitting between them. Looked up from germline, CDR1 is SGDLS and CDR2 is YYNGEE. CDR3 length equals 15 residues. The CDR3, as DNA: TGTGCCAGCAGCGTAATAGGGAGTTCCTACAATGAGCAGTTCTTC. It specifies CASSVIGSSYNEQFF.

The V and J genes are TRBV6-5 and TRBJ2-7, with D possibly TRBD1 on 6 matching bases. V was shortened by 6 bases and J by 2 bases, with 14 bases between the two germline ends. The CDR3 runs 14 residues. Germline V lookup: CDR1 MNHEY, CDR2 SVGAGI. This CDR3 is CASRQGAVPYEQYF. CDR3 sequence (DNA): TGTGCCAGCAGACAGGGAGCGGTGCCCTACGAGCAGTACTTC.

The V gene is TRBV2, the J gene TRBJ1-5; D not certain. Germline V CDR1 and CDR2: SNHLY, FYNNEI. The CDR3 totals 13 residues. V lost 3 bases, J lost 4 bases, and 7 bases lay in between. In nucleotides, the CDR3 is TGTGCCAGCAGTGACAGGCTGAATCAGCCCCAGCATTTT. The encoded protein is CASSDRLNQPQHF.

This chain connects TRBV6-5 to TRBJ2-7; D gene uncertain. Looked up from germline, CDR1 is MNHEY and CDR2 is SVGAGI. There are 15 residues in the CDR3. V was clipped by 2 bases and J by 0 bases, with 11 bases between them. This CDR3 is CASSYEALRSYEQYF. In nucleotides, the CDR3 is TGTGCCAGCAGTTACGAGGCGTTACGCTCCTACGAGCAGTACTTC.

The chain has TRBV5-4 and TRBJ1-3; 10 nucleotides match TRBD1. The CDR3 totals 15 residues. The junction had 5 bases not matched to a gene; V was cut back by 5 bases and J by 3 bases. Germline V gene sequence: CDR1 SGHNT, CDR2 YYREEE (reference sequence). CDR3 nucleotides: TGTGCCAGCAGGGATGGACAGGGGGGTGGAAACACCATATATTTT. This encodes CASRDGQGGGNTIYF.

The sample holds many counts of this clone. V is TRBV7-2 and J is TRBJ2-3; no clear D. CDR3 length: 12 residues. In germline, CDR1 is SGHTA, CDR2 FQGNSA. Trimming took 4 bases from V and 6 from J, leaving 8 bases between them. As DNA, the CDR3 is TGTGCCAGCAGCTCATCGAGGGATACGCAGTATTTT. Translated, it gives CASSSSRDTQYF.

This chain joins TRBV7-3 and TRBJ2-3, with D perhaps matching TRBD2 (5 bases). Trimming left V 5 bases short and J 0 bases short, with 12 bases between. This CDR3 is built from 15 residues. Germline assignment: CDR1 SGHTA and CDR2 FQGTGA. DNA for the CDR3: TGTGCCAGCAGCCCCGAAAGGGAGAGCACAGATACGCAGTATTTT. Translating gives CASSPERESTDTQYF.

J is TRBJ2-3 and V is TRBV18, with D unresolved. The V gene lost 1 base and the J gene lost 3 bases, with 5 bases spanning the gap. Germline CDR1 KGHSH, CDR2 LQKENI. The CDR3 runs to 13 residues. As DNA, the CDR3 is TGTGCCAGCTCACCACAGCATACAGATACGCAGTATTTT. Translated: CASSPQHTDTQYF.

This clone was observed a single time. V and J are TRBV13 and TRBJ2-7, with a weak D call TRBD2 (5 bases). CDR1 and CDR2 from the germline V gene are PRHDT and FYEKMQ (reference sequence). The CDR3 length is 14 residues. V dropped 5 bases and J dropped 6 bases, with 17 bases sitting between them. The CDR3 here is CASSPWLDRGEQYF. The CDR3 nucleotides are TGTGCCAGCAGCCCGTGGCTGGACCGGGGCGAGCAGTACTTC.

V and J are TRBV7-3 and TRBJ2-2, with TRBD1 identical over 11 bases. The germline V gene has CDR1 SGHTA and CDR2 FQGTGA. The CDR3 has 16 residues. V dropped 1 base and J dropped 4; count of bases not matched to a gene: 2. Here the CDR3 reads CASSLSGQGATGELFF. CDR3 nucleotides: TGTGCCAGCAGCTTAAGCGGACAGGGGGCCACCGGGGAGCTGTTTTTT.

This clone was seen a few times. This rearrangement joins TRBV29-1 to TRBJ2-7; perhaps TRBD2 as D (5 bases). V was cut by 4 bases and J by 1 base, with 5 bases left in between. Germline V CDR1 and CDR2: SQVTM, ANQGSEA. CDR3 length: 11 residues. CDR3 in DNA: TGCAGCGTTGCGGGGTCCTACGAGCAGTACTTC. Translated, it gives CSVAGSYEQYF.

This clone occurred a few times. The same CDR3 arises from other DNA sequences in this sample as well. The chain employs TRBV5-1 and TRBJ2-1, with D possibly being TRBD2 (6 bases). Trimming removed 4 bases at V and 7 bases at J, with 12 bases between. The CDR3 has 13 amino acids. CDR1 is SGHRS and CDR2 is YFSETQ in the germline V gene. CDR3 DNA: TGCGCCAGCAGCCTGGGAGCGGGTAATGAGCAGTTCTTC. Its protein is CASSLGAGNEQFF.

The rearrangement links TRBV4-2 to TRBJ1-1, with D possibly TRBD1 on 5 matching bases. CDR3 length: 15 amino acids. CDR1 is LGHNA and CDR2 is YNFKEQ in the germline V gene. The V and J ends lost 0 bases and 5 bases respectively, with 13 bases between them. The CDR3, as DNA: TGTGCCAGCAGCCAAGATTTCGGGGGACGGACTGAAGCTTTCTTT. Translated: CASSQDFGGRTEAFF.